The sequence of this T cell receptor (beta chain) was determined in a study of cytomegalovirus exposure and HLA in healthy donors. This CDR3 comprises 14 residues. Germline V gene data show CDR1 as SGHRS and CDR2 as YFSETQ. Primers included in the PCR were 60 Vbeta and 13 Jbeta primers. TCRdb's copy holds only in-frame clones and misses some; the assay was immunoSEQ multiplex PCR. The table shows about 150,000 clones, with 65% to 75% occurring only once. For this clone: Its antigen remains unidentified.

General study findings and limits: Usually a TCR sequence was rare, but some public TCRs were found in many donors. The Asian-associated ancestry cluster reportedly had fewer N-insertions than the 666-donor mean in a later analysis.

Sequencing was carried out using PBMCs. This clonotype originated in a man under 40 in good health and CMV-seronegative. The chain carries TRBV5-1 and TRBJ2-5, with a weak D call TRBD1 (5 bases). The J call may not be correct, given that the DNA end is closer to TRBJ2-7. This chain's CDR3 is CASSQGSSGYEQYF. CDR3 DNA: TGCGCCAGCAGCCAGGGTTCATCGGGCTACGAGCAGTACTTC.